The T cell receptor (beta chain) described here comes from a study of T cell repertoires in cytomegalovirus infection. Turning to the study itself: It can be stated that public TCR beta signatures indicated CMV infection as well as a matching HLA type. Overall study results and limits: Predominance within the ex vivo response was attributable to HLA-C-restricted CMV-specific TCR beta clonotypes. Frequencies of public TCR beta families were cumulated, and this identified carriers of CMV plus the relevant HLA.

This CDR3 is built from 15 residues. TCRdb analysed the reads with MiXCR anew, one entry per CDR3 protein. The sample has about 240,000 distinct CDR3 sequences; roughly 6.5% are singletons. A single count supports this clonotype. The antigen remains unidentified. One junction end disagrees with the germline gene, perhaps due to a read error. The TCR originated in a human donor in good health (CMV status not recorded). Some clones in this sample may be carry-over from other donors' samples. This sequence joins TRBV12-3 or TRBV12-4 and TRBJ2-1; the match to TRBD2 covers 8 bases. Specimen: PBMCs. The CDR3 here is CASSLRGGAYNDQFF. In nucleotides, the CDR3 is TGTGCCAGCAGCCTTCGGGGGGGCGCATACAATGATCAGTTCTTC.